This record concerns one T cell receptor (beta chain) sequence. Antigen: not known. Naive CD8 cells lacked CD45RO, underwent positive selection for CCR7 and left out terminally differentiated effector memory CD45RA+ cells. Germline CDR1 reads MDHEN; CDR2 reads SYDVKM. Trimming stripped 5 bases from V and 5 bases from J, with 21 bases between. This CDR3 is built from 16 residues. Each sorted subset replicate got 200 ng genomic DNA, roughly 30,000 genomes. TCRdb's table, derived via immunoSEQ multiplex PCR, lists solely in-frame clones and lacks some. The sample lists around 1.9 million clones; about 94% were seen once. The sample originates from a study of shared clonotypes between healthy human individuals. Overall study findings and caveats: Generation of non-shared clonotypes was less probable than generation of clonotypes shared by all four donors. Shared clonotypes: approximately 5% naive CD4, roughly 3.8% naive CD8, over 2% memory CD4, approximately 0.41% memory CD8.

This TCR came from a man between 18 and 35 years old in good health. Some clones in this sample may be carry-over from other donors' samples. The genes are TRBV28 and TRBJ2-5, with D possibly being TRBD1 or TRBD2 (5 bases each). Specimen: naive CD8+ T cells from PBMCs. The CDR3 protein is CASSPHRGRRVETQYF. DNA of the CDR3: TGTGCCAGCAGTCCACACCGGGGCCGCCGGGTGGAGACCCAGTACTTC.